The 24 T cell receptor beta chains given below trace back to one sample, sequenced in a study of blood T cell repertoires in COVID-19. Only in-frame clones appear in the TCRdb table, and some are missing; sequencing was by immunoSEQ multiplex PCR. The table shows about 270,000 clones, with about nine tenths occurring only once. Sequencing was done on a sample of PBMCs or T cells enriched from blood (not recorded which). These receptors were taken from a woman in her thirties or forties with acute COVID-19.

Here the CDR3 DNA reads TGTGCCAGCATTGCGGGGAACACTGAAGCTTTCTTT. This sequence encodes CASIAGNTEAFF. The chain combines TRBV6-6 with TRBJ1-1; D unresolved. V was trimmed by 7 bases and J by 1 base, leaving 7 bases between them. From germline, CDR1 is MNHNY and CDR2 SVGAGI (reference sequence). This CDR3 contains 12 residues.

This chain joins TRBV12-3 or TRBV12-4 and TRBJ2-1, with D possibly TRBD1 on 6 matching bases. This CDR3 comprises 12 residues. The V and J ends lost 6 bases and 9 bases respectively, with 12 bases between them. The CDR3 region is CASRPGVGEQFF. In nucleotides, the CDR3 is TGTGCCAGCAGGCCAGGGGTAGGTGAGCAGTTCTTC.

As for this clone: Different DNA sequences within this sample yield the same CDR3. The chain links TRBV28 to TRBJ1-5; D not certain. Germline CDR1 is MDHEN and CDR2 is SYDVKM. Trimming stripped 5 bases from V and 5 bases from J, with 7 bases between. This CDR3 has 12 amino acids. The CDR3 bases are TGTGCCAGCAGTCCTCCAGATCAGCCCCAGCATTTT. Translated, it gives CASSPPDQPQHF.

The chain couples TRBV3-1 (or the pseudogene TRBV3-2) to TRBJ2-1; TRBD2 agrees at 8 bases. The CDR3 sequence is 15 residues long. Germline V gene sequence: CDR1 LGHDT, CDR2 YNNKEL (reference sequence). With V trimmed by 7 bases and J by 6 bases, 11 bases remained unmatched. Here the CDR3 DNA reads TGTGCCAGCACCCAGCGGGGGAGCGGTGGCAATGAGCAGTTCTTC. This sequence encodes CASTQRGSGGNEQFF.

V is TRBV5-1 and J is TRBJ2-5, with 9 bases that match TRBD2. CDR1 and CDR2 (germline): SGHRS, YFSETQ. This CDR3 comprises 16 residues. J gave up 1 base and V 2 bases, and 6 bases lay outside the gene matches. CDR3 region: CASSFGAGGAQETQYF. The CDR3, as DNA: TGCGCCAGCAGCTTTGGAGCGGGGGGCGCCCAAGAGACCCAGTACTTC.

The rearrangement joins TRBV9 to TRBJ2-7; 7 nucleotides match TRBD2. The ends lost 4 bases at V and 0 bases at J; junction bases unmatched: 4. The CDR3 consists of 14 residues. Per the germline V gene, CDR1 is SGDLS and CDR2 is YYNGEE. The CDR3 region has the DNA TGTGCCAGCAGCACGACTAGCTCCTCCTACGAGCAGTACTTC. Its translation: CASSTTSSSYEQYF.

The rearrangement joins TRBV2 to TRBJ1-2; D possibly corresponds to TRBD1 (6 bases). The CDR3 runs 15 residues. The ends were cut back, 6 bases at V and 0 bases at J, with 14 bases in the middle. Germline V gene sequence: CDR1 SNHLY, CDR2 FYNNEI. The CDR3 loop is CASSPRTETNYGYTF. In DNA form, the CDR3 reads TGTGCCAGCAGCCCTAGGACAGAAACTAACTATGGCTACACCTTC.

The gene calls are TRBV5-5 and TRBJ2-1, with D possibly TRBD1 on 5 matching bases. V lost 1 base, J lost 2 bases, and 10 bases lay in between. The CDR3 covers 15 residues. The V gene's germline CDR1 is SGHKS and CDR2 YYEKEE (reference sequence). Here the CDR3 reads CASSLTGTAYNEQFF. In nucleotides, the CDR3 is TGTGCCAGCAGCTTGACAGGAACCGCCTACAATGAGCAGTTCTTC.

In DNA, the CDR3 is TGTGCCACGTCAGGACAGGGCTTCGGTGGCTACACCTTC. This sequence encodes CATSGQGFGGYTF. V usage is TRBV24-1 and J usage is TRBJ1-2, with 8 bases aligning to TRBD1. Germline loops: CDR1 KGHDR, CDR2 SFDVKD. The CDR3 contains 13 residues. V lost 10 bases, J lost 7 bases, and 10 bases stayed unmatched.

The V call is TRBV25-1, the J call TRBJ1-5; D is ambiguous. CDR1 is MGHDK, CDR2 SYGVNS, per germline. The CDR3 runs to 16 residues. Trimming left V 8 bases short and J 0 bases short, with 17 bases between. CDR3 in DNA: TGTGCCAGCCACTTACTCCCCTTTGGTAGCAATCAGCCCCAGCATTTT. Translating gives CASHLLPFGSNQPQHF.

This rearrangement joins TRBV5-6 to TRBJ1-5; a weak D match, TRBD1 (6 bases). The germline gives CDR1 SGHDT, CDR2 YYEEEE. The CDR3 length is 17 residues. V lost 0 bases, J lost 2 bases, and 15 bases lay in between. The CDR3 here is CASSLANMGARNQPQHF. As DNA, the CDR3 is TGTGCCAGCAGCTTGGCCAATATGGGGGCTCGCAATCAGCCCCAGCATTTT.

CDR3 DNA: TGCAGCGTTGAAGGAACAGAAACAACTAATGAAAAACTGTTTTTT. Amino acid sequence: CSVEGTETTNEKLFF. The rearrangement joins TRBV29-1 to TRBJ1-4; unclear D gene. CDR3 length: 15 amino acids. From germline, CDR1 is SQVTM and CDR2 ANQGSEA. The V gene lost 1 base and the J gene lost 0 bases, with 9 bases spanning the gap.

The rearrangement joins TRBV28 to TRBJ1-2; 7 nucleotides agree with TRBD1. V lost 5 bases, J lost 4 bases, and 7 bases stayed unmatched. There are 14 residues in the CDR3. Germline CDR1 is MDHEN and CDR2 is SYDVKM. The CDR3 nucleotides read TGTGCCAGCAGTCTACCGGACAGGAGCTATGGCTACACCTTC. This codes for CASSLPDRSYGYTF.

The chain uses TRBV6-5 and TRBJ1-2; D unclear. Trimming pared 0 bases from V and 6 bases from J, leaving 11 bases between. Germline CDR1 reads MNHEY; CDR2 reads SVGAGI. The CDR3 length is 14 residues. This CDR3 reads CASSYSPGVNGYTF. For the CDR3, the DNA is TGTGCCAGCAGTTACTCGCCCGGGGTCAATGGCTACACCTTC.

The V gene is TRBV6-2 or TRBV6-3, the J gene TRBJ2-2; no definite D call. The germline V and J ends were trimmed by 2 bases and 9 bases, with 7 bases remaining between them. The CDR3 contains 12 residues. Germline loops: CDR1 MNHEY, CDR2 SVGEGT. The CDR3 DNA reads TGTGCCAGCAGTTACCCAGTGAGGGAGCTGTTTTTT. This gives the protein CASSYPVRELFF.

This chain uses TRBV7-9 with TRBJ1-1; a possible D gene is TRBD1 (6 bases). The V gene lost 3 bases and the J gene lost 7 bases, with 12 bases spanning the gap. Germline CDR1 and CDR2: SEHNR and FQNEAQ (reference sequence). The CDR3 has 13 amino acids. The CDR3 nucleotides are TGTGCCAGCAGCTTGAACGACAGGAGTGAAGCTTTCTTT. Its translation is CASSLNDRSEAFF.

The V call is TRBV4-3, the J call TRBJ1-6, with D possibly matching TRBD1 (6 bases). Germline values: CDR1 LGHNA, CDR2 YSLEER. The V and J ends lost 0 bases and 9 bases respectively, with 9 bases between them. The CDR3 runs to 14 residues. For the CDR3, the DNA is TGCGCCAGCAGCCAAGAACTACAGGGTTCACCCCTCCACTTT. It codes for CASSQELQGSPLHF.

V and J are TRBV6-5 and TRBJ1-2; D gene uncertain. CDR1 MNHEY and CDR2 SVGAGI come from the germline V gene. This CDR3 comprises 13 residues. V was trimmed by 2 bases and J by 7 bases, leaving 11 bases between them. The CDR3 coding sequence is TGTGCCAGCAGTTACGACGGCACGGGTGGCTACACCTTC. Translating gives CASSYDGTGGYTF.

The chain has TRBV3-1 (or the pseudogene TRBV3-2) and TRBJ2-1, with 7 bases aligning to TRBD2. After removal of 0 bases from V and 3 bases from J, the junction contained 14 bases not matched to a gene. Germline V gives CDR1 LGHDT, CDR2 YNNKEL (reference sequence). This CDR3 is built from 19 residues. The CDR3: CASSQEKAGVRAVYNEQFF. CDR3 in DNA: TGTGCCAGCAGCCAAGAGAAGGCGGGGGTTCGGGCCGTCTACAATGAGCAGTTCTTC.

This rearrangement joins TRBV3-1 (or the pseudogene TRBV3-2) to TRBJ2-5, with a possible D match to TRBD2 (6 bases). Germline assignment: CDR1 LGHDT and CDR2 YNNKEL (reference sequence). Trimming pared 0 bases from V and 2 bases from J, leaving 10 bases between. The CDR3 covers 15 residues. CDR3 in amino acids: CASSQELAPQETQYF. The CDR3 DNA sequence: TGTGCCAGCAGCCAAGAGCTAGCGCCGCAAGAGACCCAGTACTTC.

CDR3 loop: CASSPRSTSSSTGELFF. CDR3 nucleotide sequence: TGTGCCAGCTCACCACGTTCTACGAGCTCGTCAACCGGGGAGCTGTTTTTT. The chain uses TRBV18 and TRBJ2-2; no clear D gene. The V gene's germline CDR1 is KGHSH and CDR2 LQKENI. The CDR3 totals 17 residues. V was trimmed by 1 base and J by 5 bases, leaving 17 bases between them.

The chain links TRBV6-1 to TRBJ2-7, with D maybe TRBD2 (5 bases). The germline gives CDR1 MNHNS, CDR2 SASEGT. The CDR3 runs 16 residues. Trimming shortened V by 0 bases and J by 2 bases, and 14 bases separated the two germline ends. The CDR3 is CASSEADYPETYEQYF. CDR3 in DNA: TGTGCCAGCAGTGAAGCAGACTACCCTGAAACCTACGAGCAGTACTTC.

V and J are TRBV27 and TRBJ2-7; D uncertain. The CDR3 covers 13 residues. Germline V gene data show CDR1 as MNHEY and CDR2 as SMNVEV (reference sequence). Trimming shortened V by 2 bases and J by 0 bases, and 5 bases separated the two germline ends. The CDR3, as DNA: TGTGCCAGCAGTTTACCCCTCTCCTACGAGCAGTACTTC. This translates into CASSLPLSYEQYF.

The CDR3 DNA is TGTGCCAGCAGTTTTAGTAAAAACTATGGCTACACCTTC. Its translation: CASSFSKNYGYTF. This sequence joins TRBV12-3 or TRBV12-4 and TRBJ1-2; D uncertain. Between the trimmed V and J ends, which lost 3 bases and 2 bases, there was a span of 7 bases. The CDR3 extends over 13 amino acids.